Included here is one T cell receptor (beta chain) sequence, with context. Assay used: immunoSEQ multiplex PCR; TCRdb lists only in-frame clones, some missing. The sample yields 60,000 or so clones, around 93% seen once. The data are from a study of T cell changes during pregnancy in multiple sclerosis. The CDR3 has 12 amino acids. V was trimmed by 5 bases and J by 6 bases, leaving 10 bases between them. Germline V lookup: CDR1 SEHNR, CDR2 FQNEAQ (reference sequence). The rearrangement uses TRBV7-9 and TRBJ1-2; no clear D. Sequencing was performed on CD4+ T cells from peripheral blood mononuclear cells, taken before pregnancy. This receptor was taken from a female donor with multiple sclerosis, enrolled in a pregnancy study. In DNA form, the CDR3 reads TGTGCCAGCAGCCCTCTTTCTAATGGCTACACCTTC. Protein product: CASSPLSNGYTF. The full variable domain, in which reference TRBV7-9 and TRBJ1-2 provide the parts outside the CDR3, is DTGVSQNPRHKITKRGQNVTFRCDPISEHNRLYWYRQTLGQGPEFLTYFQNEAQLEKSRLLSDRFSAERPKGSFSTLEIQRTEQGDSAMYLCASSPLSNGYTFGSGTRLTVV.